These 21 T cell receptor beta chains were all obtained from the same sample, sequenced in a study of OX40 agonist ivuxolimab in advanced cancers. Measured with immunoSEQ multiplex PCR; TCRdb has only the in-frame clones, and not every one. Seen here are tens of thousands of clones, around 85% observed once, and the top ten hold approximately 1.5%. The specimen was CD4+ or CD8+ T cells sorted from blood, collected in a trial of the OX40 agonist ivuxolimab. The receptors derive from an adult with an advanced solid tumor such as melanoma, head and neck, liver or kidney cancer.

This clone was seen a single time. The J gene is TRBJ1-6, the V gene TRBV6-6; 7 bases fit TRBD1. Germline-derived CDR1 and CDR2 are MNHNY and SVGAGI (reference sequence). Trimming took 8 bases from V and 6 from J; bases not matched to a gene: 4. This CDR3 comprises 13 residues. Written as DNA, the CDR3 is TGTGCCAGCCAGCAGGGGGGTAATTCACCCCTCCACTTT. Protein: CASQQGGNSPLHF.

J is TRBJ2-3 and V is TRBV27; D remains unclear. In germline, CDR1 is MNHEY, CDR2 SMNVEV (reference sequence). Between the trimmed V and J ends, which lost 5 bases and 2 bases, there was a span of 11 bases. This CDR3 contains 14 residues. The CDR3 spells CASSLSTYTDTQYF. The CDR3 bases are TGTGCCAGCAGTCTCTCAACCTACACAGATACGCAGTATTTT.

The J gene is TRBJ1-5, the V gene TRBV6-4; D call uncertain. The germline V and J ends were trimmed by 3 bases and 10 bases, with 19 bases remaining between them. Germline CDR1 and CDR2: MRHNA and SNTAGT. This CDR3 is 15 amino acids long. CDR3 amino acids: CASSEIWSTAGPQHF. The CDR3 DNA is TGTGCCAGCAGTGAGATTTGGAGCACGGCTGGACCCCAGCATTTT.

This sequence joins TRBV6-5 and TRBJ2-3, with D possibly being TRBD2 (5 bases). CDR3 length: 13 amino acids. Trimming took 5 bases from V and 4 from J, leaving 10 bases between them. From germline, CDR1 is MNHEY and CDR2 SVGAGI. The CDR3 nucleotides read TGTGCCAGCAGTACGGACTTTTCAGATACGCAGTATTTT. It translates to CASSTDFSDTQYF.

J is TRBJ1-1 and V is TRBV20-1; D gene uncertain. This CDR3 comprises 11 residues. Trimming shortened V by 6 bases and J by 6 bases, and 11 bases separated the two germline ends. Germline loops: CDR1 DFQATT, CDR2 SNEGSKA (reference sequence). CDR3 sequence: CSAGRNAEAFF. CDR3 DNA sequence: TGCAGTGCCGGAAGAAACGCTGAAGCTTTCTTT.

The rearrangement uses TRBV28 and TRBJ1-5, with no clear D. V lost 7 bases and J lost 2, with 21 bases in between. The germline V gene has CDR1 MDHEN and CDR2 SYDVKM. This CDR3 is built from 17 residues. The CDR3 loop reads CASIRASSPFGNQPQHF. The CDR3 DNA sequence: TGTGCCAGCATTCGGGCGTCCTCCCCATTCGGCAATCAGCCCCAGCATTTT.

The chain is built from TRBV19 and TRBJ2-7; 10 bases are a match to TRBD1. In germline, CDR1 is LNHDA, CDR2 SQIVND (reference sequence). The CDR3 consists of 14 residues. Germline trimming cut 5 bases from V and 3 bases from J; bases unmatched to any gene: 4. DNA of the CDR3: TGTGCCAGTAGTGACAGGGGGCTTCTCTACGAGCAGTACTTC. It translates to CASSDRGLLYEQYF.

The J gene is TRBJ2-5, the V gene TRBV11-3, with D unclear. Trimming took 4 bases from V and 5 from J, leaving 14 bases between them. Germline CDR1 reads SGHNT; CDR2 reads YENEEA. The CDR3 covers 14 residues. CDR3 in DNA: TGTGCCAGCAGCTCTCCTACTGCCCCTGAGACCCAGTACTTC. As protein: CASSSPTAPETQYF.

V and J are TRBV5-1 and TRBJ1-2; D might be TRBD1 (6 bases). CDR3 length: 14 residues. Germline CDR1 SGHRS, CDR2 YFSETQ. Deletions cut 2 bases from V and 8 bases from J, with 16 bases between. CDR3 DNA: TGCGCCAGCAGCTTCACCGCAGGGGCGGAAGGCTACACCTTC. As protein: CASSFTAGAEGYTF.

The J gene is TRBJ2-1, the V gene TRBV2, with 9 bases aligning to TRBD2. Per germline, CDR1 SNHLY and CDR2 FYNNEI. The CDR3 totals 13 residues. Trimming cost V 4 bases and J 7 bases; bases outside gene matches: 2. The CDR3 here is CASSGGLANEQFF. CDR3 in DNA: TGTGCCAGCAGTGGGGGACTAGCAAATGAGCAGTTCTTC.

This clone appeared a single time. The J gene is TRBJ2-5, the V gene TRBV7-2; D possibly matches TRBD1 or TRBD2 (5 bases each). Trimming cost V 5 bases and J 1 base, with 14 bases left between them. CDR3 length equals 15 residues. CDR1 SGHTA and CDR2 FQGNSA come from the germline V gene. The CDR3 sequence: CASSHDSGTQETQYF. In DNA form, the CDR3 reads TGTGCCAGCAGCCATGATTCAGGGACCCAAGAGACCCAGTACTTC.

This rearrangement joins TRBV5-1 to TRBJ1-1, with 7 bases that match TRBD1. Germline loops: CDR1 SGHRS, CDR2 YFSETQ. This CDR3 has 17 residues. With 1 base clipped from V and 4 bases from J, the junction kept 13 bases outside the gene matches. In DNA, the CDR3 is TGCGCCAGCAGCTTGACACCCTTAGGACAGGCTGGCACTGAAGCTTTCTTT. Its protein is CASSLTPLGQAGTEAFF. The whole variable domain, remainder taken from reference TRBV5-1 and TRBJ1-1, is KAGVTQTPRYLIKTRGQQVTLSCSPISGHRSVSWYQQTPGQGLQFLFEYFSETQRNKGNFPGRFSGRQFSNSRSEMNVSTLELGDSALYLCASSLTPLGQAGTEAFFGQGTRLTVV.

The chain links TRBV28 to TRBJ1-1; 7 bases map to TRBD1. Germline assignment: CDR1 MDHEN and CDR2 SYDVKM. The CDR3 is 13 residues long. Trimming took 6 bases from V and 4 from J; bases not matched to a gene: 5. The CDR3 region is CASSPPGGTEAFF. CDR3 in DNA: TGTGCCAGCAGCCCCCCAGGGGGCACTGAAGCTTTCTTT.

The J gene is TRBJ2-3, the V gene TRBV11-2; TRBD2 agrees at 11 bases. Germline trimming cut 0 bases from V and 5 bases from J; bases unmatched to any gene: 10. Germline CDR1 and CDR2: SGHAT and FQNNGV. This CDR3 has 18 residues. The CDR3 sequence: CASSLEGFLAGGRDTQYF. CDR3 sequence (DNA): TGTGCCAGCAGCTTAGAAGGTTTTCTAGCGGGGGGCAGAGATACGCAGTATTTT.

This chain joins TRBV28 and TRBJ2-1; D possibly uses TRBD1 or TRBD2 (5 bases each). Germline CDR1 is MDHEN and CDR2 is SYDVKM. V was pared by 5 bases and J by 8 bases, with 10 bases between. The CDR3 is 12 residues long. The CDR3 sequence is CASSIPGHEQFF. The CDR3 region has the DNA TGTGCCAGCAGTATCCCGGGACATGAGCAGTTCTTC.

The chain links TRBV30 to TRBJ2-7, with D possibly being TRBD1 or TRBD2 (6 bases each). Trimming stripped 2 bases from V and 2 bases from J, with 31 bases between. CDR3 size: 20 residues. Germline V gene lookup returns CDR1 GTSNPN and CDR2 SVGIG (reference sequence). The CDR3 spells CAWSTPSFRGSAGRPYEQYF. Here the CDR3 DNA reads TGTGCCTGGAGTACACCGTCTTTCAGGGGATCCGCGGGGAGACCCTACGAGCAGTACTTC.

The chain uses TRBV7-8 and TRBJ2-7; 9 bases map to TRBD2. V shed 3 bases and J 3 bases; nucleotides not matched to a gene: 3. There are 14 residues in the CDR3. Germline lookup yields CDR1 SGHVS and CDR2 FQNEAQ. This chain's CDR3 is CASSLASGVYEQYF. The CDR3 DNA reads TGTGCCAGCAGCTTGGCTAGCGGGGTCTACGAGCAGTACTTC. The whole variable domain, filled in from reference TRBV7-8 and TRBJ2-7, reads GAGVSQSPRYKVAKRGQDVALRCDPISGHVSLFWYQQALGQGPEFLTYFQNEAQLDKSGLPSDRFFAERPEGSVSTLKIQRTQQEDSAVYLCASSLASGVYEQYFGPGTRLTVT.

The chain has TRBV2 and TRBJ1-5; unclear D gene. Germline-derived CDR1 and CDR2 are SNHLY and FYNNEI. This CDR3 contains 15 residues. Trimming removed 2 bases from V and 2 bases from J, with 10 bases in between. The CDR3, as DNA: TGTGCCAGCAGTGAAACAAAGGGTGGCAATCAGCCCCAGCATTTT. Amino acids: CASSETKGGNQPQHF.

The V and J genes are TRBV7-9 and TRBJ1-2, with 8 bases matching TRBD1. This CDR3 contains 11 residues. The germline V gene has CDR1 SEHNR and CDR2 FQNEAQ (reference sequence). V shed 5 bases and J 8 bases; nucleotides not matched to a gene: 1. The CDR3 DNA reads TGTGCCAGCAGCCGACAGGGGGGCTACACCTTC. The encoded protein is CASSRQGGYTF.

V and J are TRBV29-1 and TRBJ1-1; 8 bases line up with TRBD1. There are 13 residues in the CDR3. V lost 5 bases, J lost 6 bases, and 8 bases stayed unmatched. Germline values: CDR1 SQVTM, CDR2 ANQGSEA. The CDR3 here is CSVSGQEKSEAFF. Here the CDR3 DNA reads TGCAGCGTTTCGGGACAGGAGAAGTCTGAAGCTTTCTTT.

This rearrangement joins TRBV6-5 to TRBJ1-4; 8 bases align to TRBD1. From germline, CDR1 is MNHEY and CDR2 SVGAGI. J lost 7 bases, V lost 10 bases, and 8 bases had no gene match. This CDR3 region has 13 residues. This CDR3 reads CATLDREGEKLFF. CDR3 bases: TGTGCCACCCTGGACAGGGAAGGTGAAAAACTGTTTTTT.